The 10 T cell receptor beta chains reported below all come from one sample, sequenced in a study of T cells expressing NK-cell markers. TCRdb re-called the 5' RACE reads; one entry per CDR3 protein, DNA not given. The sample's table shows about 450,000 distinct CDR3 sequences. Sequenced input: blood T cells: a sorted CD56 or NKG2C T cell subset, CD4+ or CD8+ T cells, or bulk PBMC T cells (not recorded which). Source of these receptors: a woman between 18 and 70 years old in good health.

The chain uses TRBV5-1 and TRBJ2-1; checking the TCRdb D call of TRBD2 is not possible without DNA. CDR1 is SGHRS and CDR2 is YFSETQ in the germline V gene. This CDR3 is built from 15 residues. Here the CDR3 reads CASKEGTSGSTEQFF.

The chain carries TRBV20-1 and TRBJ1-2; TCRdb names TRBD1, which stays unverified in the absence of DNA. CDR1 and CDR2 from the germline V gene are DFQATT and SNEGSKA (reference sequence). This CDR3 is built from 14 residues. The chain's CDR3 is CSARAGSANYGYTF.

The rearrangement uses TRBV3-1 and TRBJ2-7; as DNA is missing, the TRBD1 call by TCRdb cannot be tested. The CDR3 is 14 amino acids. Per germline, CDR1 LGHDT and CDR2 YNNKEL (reference sequence). CDR3 region: CASSQGQGFYEQYF.

The chain employs TRBV30 and TRBJ2-4; TCRdb's assignment of TRBD2 cannot be checked, as there is no DNA. CDR3 length: 15 amino acids. CDR1 is GTSNPN, CDR2 SVGIG, per germline (reference sequence). CDR3 sequence: CAWSVEGRASDIQYF. Using reference TRBV30 and TRBJ2-4 for the parts outside the CDR3, the full variable domain is SQTIHQWPATLVQPVGSPLSLECTVEGTSNPNLYWYRQAAGRGLQLLFYSVGIGQISSEVPQNLSASRPQDRQFILSSKKLLLSDSGFYLCAWSVEGRASDIQYFGAGTRLSVL.

The chain links TRBV5-6 to TRBJ2-7. The CDR3 loop spans 13 amino acids. Germline V lookup: CDR1 SGHDT, CDR2 YYEEEE. CDR3 protein: CASSLQDSYEQYF.

The V and J genes are TRBV12-3 or TRBV12-4 and TRBJ2-1; without DNA, the TCRdb call of TRBD1 cannot be checked. CDR3 length: 15 amino acids. CDR3 loop: CASSLRWQGAYEQFF.

The CDR3: CASSLSRGGEKLFF. The chain couples TRBV7-9 to TRBJ1-4; TCRdb returns TRBD1, unconfirmable since there is no DNA. The CDR3 sequence is 14 residues long. CDR1 is SEHNR and CDR2 is FQNEAQ in the germline V gene (reference sequence). Together with reference TRBV7-9 and TRBJ1-4, the CDR3 gives the full variable domain: DTGVSQNPRHKITKRGQNVTFRCDPISEHNRLYWYRQTLGQGPEFLTYFQNEAQLEKSRLLSDRFSAERPKGSFSTLEIQRTEQGDSAMYLCASSLSRGGEKLFFGSGTQLSVL.

CDR3 sequence: CASSQGAHLYEQYF. The J gene is TRBJ2-7, the V gene TRBV3-1. Germline-derived CDR1 and CDR2 are LGHDT and YNNKEL (reference sequence). There are 14 residues in the CDR3.

CDR3 amino acids: CASSPTRQPSGNTIYF. This chain joins TRBV12-3 or TRBV12-4 and TRBJ1-3; TCRdb calls TRBD1, which cannot be checked without DNA. The CDR3 has 16 residues.

This chain connects TRBV20-1 to TRBJ1-1; the D call of TRBD1 rests on TCRdb alone, since no DNA is present to check it. CDR1 is DFQATT and CDR2 is SNEGSKA in the germline V gene (reference sequence). This CDR3 spans 14 amino acids. The CDR3 sequence: CSARFRGRYTEAFF.